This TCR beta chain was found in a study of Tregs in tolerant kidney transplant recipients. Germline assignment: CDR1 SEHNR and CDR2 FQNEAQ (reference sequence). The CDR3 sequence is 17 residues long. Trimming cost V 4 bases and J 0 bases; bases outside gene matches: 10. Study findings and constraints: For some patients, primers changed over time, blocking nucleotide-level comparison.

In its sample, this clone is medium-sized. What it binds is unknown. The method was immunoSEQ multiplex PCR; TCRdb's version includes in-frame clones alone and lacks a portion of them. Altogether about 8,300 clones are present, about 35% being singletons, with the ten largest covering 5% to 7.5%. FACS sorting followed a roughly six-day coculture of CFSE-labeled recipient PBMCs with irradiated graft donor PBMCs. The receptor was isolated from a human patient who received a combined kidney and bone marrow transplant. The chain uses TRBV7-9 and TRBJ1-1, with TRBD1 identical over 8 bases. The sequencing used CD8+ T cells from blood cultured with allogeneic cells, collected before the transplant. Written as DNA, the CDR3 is TGTGCCAGCAGCTACCCCGGGACAGGACTCCTGAACACTGAAGCTTTCTTT. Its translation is CASSYPGTGLLNTEAFF.